A single sample is the source of the 5 T cell receptor beta chains below, sequenced in a study of regulatory T cells in long-lasting Graves disease. Time point indicated: newly diagnosed GD, antithyroid drugs for less than 3 months. Construction of the TCR library relied on RNA isolated from PBMCs. TCR beta libraries were built with iRepertoire HTBI primers and Arm-PCR of CDR3 regions. A single record per CDR3 protein comes from TCRdb applying MiXCR to the multiplex PCR reads. The profile shows under 300,000 distinct CDR3 sequences, 18% of them singletons. This specimen was peripheral blood mononuclear cells (PBMCs), taken at new diagnosis, from a patient treated with antithyroid drugs. These receptors came from a female donor with Graves disease.

In its sample, this clonotype was seen a few times. The chain has TRBV10-3 and TRBJ1-5; 12 bases are a match to TRBD1. This CDR3 has 15 residues. Germline-derived CDR1 and CDR2 are ENHRY and SYGVKD. V lost 0 bases, J lost 9 bases, and 3 bases stayed unmatched. CDR3 in DNA: TGTGCCATCAGTGAGTCCGGGACAGGGGGCCCGCCCCAGCATTTT. Protein: CAISESGTGGPPQHF.

This clonotype has a count of ten or more. V usage is TRBV2 and J usage is TRBJ1-5; possible D gene TRBD1, 5 bases. V lost 2 bases to trimming and J lost 5 bases, with 13 bases between them. CDR1 SNHLY and CDR2 FYNNEI come from the germline V gene. The CDR3 spans 15 residues. The chain's CDR3 is CASSEQGIPDQPQHF. Here the CDR3 DNA reads TGTGCCAGCAGTGAACAGGGAATCCCCGATCAGCCCCAGCATTTT.

The CDR3 protein is CAWSVNPALGYTF. In nucleotides, the CDR3 is TGTGCCTGGAGTGTTAATCCGGCACTTGGCTACACCTTC. The chain uses TRBV30 and TRBJ1-2; D call uncertain. Germline CDR1 is GTSNPN and CDR2 is SVGIG (reference sequence). The CDR3 extends over 13 amino acids. Trimming took 0 bases from V and 7 from J, leaving 12 bases between them.

This clonotype has at least ten counts. The chain recombines TRBV7-9 with TRBJ1-3; 12 bases map to TRBD1. CDR3 length equals 18 residues. J lost 4 bases, V lost 2 bases, and 9 bases had no gene match. Germline CDR1 and CDR2: SEHNR and FQNEAQ (reference sequence). The chain's CDR3 is CASSLRIGTGGEGNTIYF. The CDR3 nucleotides are TGTGCCAGCAGCTTACGAATTGGGACAGGGGGCGAGGGAAACACCATATATTTT.

The V call is TRBV11-3, the J call TRBJ2-5; no definite D call. In germline, CDR1 is SGHNT, CDR2 YENEEA. With 1 base removed from V and 7 bases from J, the gap between germline ends came to 7 bases. This CDR3 contains 12 residues. CDR3 nucleotides: TGTGCCAGCAGCTTAGGACCTGTGACCCAGTACTTC. As protein: CASSLGPVTQYF.